This TCR beta chain was found in a study of T cells in Graves' hyperthyroidism and ophthalmopathy. This clonotype was observed at least ten times. Its target is unknown. RNA transcripts served as the template for amplifying TCR beta CDR3 regions. HTBI primers were used for first-round RT-PCR of the TCR CDR3. TCRdb used MiXCR to reprocess the multiplex PCR reads, holding one entry per CDR3 protein. The table includes about 290,000 distinct CDR3 sequences, roughly 15% detected once. For the diagnoses, clinical symptoms, serum thyroxine and TRAb, thyroid ultrasound and orbital computed tomography were used. Progressors' blood was drawn at hyperthyroidism diagnosis, before ophthalmopathy symptoms. General study points: The blood repertoire included most of the expanded thyroid clonotypes above 0.001.

V lost 0 bases and J lost 7, with 9 bases in between. CDR1 DFQATT and CDR2 SNEGSKA come from the germline V gene (reference sequence). CDR3 length equals 12 residues. Sample: blood. The TCR sequence derives from a woman aged 25 to 39 with Graves' hyperthyroidism that later progressed to Graves' ophthalmopathy. The V and J genes are TRBV20-1 and TRBJ1-2; a weak D match, TRBD1 (5 bases). CDR3 in amino acids: CSARDRVGGYTF. CDR3 DNA: TGCAGTGCTAGAGACAGGGTCGGTGGCTACACCTTC.